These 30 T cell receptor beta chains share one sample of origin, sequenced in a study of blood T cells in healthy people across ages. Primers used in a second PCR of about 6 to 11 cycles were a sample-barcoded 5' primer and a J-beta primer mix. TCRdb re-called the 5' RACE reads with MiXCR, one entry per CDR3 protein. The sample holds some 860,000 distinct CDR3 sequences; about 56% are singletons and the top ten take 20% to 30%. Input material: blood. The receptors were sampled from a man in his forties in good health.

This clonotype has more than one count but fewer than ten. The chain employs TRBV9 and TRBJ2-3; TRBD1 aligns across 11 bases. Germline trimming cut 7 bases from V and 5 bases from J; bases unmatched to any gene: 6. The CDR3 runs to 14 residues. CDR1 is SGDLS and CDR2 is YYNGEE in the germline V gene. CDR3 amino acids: CASGTGTGGDTQYF. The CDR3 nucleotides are TGTGCCAGCGGGACCGGGACAGGGGGAGATACGCAGTATTTT.

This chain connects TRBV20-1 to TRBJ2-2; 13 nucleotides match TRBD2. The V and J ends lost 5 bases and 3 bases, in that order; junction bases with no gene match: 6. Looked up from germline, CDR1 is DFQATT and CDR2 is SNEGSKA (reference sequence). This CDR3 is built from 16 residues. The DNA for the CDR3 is TGCAGTGCTCGGACTAGCGGGGGATGGTACACCGGGGAGCTGTTTTTT. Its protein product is CSARTSGGWYTGELFF.

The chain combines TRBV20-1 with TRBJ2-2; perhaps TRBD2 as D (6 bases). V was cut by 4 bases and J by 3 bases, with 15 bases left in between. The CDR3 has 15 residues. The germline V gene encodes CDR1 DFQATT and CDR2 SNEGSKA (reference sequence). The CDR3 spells CSANGGRHDTGELFF. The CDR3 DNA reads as TGCAGTGCTAACGGGGGACGACACGACACCGGGGAGCTGTTTTTT.

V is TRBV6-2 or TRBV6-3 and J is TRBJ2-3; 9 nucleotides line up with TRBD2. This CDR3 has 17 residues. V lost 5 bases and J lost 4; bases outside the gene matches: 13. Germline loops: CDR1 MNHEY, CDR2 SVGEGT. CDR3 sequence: CASSRRIAGVIPDTQYF. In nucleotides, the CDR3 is TGTGCCAGCAGTCGGAGGATAGCGGGAGTCATTCCAGATACGCAGTATTTT.

Written as DNA, the CDR3 is TGTGCCAGCAGTGACCTCGGGACAGGGGGCCAAGAGACCCAGTACTTC. As protein: CASSDLGTGGQETQYF. The rearrangement links TRBV25-1 to TRBJ2-5; 11 bases agree with TRBD1. J lost 1 base, V lost 3 bases, and 4 bases had no gene match. This CDR3 is 16 amino acids long. In germline, CDR1 is MGHDK, CDR2 SYGVNS.

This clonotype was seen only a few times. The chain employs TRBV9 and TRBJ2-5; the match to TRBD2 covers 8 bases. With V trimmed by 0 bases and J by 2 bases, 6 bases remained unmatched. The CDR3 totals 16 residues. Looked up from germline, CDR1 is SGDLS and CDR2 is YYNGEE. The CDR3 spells CASSVGHGGAQETQYF. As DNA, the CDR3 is TGTGCCAGCAGCGTAGGTCACGGGGGGGCACAAGAGACCCAGTACTTC.

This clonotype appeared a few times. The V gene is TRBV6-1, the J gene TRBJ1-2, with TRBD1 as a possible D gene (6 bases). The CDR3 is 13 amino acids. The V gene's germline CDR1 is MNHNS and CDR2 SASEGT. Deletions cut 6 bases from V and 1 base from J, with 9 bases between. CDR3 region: CASRRTVNYGYTF. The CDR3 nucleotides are TGTGCCAGCAGGAGGACAGTTAACTATGGCTACACCTTC.

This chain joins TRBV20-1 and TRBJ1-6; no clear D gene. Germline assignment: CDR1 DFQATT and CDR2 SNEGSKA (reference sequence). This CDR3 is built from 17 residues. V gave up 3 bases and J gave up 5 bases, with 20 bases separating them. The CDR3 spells CSASISYWVADNSPLHF. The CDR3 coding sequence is TGCAGTGCTAGTATTTCATATTGGGTTGCGGATAATTCACCCCTCCACTTT.

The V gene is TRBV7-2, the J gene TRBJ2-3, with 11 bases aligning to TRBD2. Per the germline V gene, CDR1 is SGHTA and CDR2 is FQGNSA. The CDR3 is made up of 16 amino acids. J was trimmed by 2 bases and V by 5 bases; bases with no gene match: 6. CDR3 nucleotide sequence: TGTGCCAGCAGCACACGACTAGCGGGACTCACAGATACGCAGTATTTT. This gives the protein CASSTRLAGLTDTQYF.

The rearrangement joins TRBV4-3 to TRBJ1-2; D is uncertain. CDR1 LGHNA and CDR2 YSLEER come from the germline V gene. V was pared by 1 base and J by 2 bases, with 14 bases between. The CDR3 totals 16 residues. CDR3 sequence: CASSQVFADENYGYTF. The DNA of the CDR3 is TGCGCCAGCAGCCAAGTCTTTGCAGACGAAAACTATGGCTACACCTTC.

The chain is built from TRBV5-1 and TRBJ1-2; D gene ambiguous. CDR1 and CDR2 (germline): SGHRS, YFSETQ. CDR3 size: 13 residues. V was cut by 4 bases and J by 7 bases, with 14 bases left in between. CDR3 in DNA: TGCGCCAGCAGCCACATGGGAGAGGGTGGCTACACCTTC. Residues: CASSHMGEGGYTF. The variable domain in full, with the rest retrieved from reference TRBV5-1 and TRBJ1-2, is KAGVTQTPRYLIKTRGQQVTLSCSPISGHRSVSWYQQTPGQGLQFLFEYFSETQRNKGNFPGRFSGRQFSNSRSEMNVSTLELGDSALYLCASSHMGEGGYTFGSGTRLTVV.

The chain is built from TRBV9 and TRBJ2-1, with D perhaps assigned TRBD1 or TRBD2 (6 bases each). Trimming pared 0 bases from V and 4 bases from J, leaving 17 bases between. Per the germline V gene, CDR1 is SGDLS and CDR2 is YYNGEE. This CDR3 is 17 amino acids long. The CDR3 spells CASSVEAGEDPYNEQFF. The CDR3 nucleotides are TGTGCCAGCAGCGTAGAGGCAGGGGAGGACCCTTACAATGAGCAGTTCTTC.

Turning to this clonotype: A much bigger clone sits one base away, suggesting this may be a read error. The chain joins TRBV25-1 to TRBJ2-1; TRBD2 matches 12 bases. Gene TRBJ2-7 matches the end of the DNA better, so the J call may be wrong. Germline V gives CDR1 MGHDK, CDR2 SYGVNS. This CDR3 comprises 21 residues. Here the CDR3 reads CASSGSTSGSRTRSSYNEQYF. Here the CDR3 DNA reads TGTGCCAGCAGTGGATCGACTAGCGGGAGTCGGACCCGAAGCTCCTACAATGAGCAGTACTTC.

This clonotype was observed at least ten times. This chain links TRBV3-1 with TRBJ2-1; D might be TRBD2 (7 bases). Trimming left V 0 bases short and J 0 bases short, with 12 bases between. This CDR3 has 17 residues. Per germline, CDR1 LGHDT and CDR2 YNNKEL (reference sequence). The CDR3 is CASSQEGGGASYNEQFF. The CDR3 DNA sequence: TGTGCCAGCAGCCAAGAGGGAGGGGGGGCCTCCTACAATGAGCAGTTCTTC.

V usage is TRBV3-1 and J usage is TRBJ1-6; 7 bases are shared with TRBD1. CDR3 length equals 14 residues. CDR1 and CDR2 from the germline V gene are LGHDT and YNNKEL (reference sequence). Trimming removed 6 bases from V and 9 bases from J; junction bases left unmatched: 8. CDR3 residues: CASSQQGPGSPLHF. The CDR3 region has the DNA TGTGCCAGCAGTCAACAGGGGCCGGGTTCACCCCTCCACTTT. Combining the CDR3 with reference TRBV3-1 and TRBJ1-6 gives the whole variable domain DTAVSQTPKYLVTQMGNDKSIKCEQNLGHDTMYWYKQDSKKFLKIMFSYNNKELIINETVPNRFSPKSPDKAHLNLHINSLELGDSAVYFCASSQQGPGSPLHFGNGTRLTVT.

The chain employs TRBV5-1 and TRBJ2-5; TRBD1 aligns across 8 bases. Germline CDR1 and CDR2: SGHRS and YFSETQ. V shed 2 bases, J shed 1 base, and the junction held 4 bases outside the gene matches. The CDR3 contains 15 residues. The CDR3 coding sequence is TGCGCCAGCAGCTTTGCGGACAGGGCCCAAGAGACCCAGTACTTC. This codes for CASSFADRAQETQYF.

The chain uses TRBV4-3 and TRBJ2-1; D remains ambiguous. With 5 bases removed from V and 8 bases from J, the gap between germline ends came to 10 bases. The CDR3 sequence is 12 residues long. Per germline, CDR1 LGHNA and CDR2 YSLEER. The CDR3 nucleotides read TGCGCCAGCAGCGGGAACTCGGATGAGCAGTTCTTC. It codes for CASSGNSDEQFF.

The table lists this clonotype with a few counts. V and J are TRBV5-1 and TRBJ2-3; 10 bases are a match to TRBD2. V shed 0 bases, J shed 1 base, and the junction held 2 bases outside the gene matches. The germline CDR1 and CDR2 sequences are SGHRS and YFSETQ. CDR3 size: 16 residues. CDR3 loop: CASSLDLAGGTDTQYF. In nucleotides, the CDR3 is TGCGCCAGCAGCTTGGATCTAGCGGGAGGCACAGATACGCAGTATTTT.

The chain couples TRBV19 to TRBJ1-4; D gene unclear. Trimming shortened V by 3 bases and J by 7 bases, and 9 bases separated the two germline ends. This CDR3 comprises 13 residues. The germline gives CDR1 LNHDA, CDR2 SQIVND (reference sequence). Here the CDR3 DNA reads TGTGCCAGTAGTATTGTAAACCGTGAAAAACTGTTTTTT. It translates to CASSIVNREKLFF.

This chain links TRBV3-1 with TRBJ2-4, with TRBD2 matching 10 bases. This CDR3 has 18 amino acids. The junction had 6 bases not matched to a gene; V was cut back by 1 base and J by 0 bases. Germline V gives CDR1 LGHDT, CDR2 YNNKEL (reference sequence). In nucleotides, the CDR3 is TGTGCCAGCAGCCAAGTTCGATCTAGCGGGGGAGCCAAAAACATTCAGTACTTC. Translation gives CASSQVRSSGGAKNIQYF. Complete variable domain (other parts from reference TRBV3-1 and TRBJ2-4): DTAVSQTPKYLVTQMGNDKSIKCEQNLGHDTMYWYKQDSKKFLKIMFSYNNKELIINETVPNRFSPKSPDKAHLNLHINSLELGDSAVYFCASSQVRSSGGAKNIQYFGAGTRLSVL.

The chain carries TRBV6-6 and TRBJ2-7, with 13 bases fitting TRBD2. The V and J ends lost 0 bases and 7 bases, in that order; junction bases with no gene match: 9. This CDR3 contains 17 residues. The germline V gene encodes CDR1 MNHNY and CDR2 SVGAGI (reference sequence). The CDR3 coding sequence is TGTGCCAGCAGTTACTCCCCAGGACTAGCGGGAGAGGGTGAGCAGTACTTC. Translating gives CASSYSPGLAGEGEQYF.

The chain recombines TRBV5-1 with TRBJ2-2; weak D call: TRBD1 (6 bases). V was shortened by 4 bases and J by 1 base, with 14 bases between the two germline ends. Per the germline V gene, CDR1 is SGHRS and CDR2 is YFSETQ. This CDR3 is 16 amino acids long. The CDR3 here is CASSALQGVNTGELFF. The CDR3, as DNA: TGCGCCAGCAGCGCGTTACAGGGAGTGAACACCGGGGAGCTGTTTTTT.

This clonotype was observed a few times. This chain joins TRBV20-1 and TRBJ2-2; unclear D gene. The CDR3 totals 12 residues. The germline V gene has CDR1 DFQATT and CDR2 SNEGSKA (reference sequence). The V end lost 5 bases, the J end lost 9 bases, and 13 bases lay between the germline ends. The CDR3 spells CSASLFGRELFF. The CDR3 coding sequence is TGCAGTGCTTCCCTATTCGGGCGGGAGCTGTTTTTT.

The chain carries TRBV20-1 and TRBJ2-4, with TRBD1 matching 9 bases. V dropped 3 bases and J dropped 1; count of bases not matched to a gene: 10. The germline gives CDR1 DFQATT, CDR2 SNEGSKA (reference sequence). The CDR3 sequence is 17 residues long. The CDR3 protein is CSASETGGSMAKNIQYF. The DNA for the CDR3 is TGCAGTGCTAGTGAGACAGGGGGATCTATGGCCAAAAACATTCAGTACTTC.

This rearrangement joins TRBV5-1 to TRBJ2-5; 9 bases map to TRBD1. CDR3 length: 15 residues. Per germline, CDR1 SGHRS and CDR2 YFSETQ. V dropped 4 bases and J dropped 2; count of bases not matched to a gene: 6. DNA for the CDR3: TGCGCCAGCAGCACCGGGACAGGGCATCAAGAGACCCAGTACTTC. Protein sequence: CASSTGTGHQETQYF. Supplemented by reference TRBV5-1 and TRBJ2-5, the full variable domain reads KAGVTQTPRYLIKTRGQQVTLSCSPISGHRSVSWYQQTPGQGLQFLFEYFSETQRNKGNFPGRFSGRQFSNSRSEMNVSTLELGDSALYLCASSTGTGHQETQYFGPGTRLLVL.

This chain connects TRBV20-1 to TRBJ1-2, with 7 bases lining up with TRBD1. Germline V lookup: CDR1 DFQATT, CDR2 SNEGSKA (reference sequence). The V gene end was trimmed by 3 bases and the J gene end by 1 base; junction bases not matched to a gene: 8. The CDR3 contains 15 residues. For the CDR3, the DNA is TGCAGTGCTAGGGGGGACAGCCAAAATAACTATGGCTACACCTTC. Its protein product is CSARGDSQNNYGYTF.

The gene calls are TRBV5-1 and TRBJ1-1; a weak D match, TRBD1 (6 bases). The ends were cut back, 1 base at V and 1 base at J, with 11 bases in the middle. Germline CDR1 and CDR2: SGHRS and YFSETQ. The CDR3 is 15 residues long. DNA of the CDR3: TGCGCCAGCAGCTTGTGGTCGGGACAGAACACTGAAGCTTTCTTT. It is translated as CASSLWSGQNTEAFF.

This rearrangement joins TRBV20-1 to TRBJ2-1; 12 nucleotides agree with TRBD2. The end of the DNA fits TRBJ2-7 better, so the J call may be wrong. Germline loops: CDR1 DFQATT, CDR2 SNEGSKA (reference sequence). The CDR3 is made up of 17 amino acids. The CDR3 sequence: CSARVTSGRYGYNEQYF. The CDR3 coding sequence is TGCAGTGCTAGAGTGACTAGCGGGAGATATGGGTACAATGAGCAGTACTTC.

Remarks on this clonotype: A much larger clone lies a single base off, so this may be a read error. The CDR3 DNA is TGTGCCGCCAGCAGAGCGCCCGCAGGCGCCTACGAGCAGTACTTC. Its protein is CAASRAPAGAYEQYF. The V call is TRBV15, the J call TRBJ2-7; D unclear. CDR1 and CDR2 (germline): LNHNV, YYDKDF (reference sequence). This CDR3 is 15 amino acids long. Drawing the rest from reference TRBV15 and TRBJ2-7, the complete variable domain is DAMVIQNPRYQVTQFGKPVTLSCSQTLNHNVMYWYQQKSSQAPKLLFHYYDKDFNNEADTPDNFQSRRPNTSFCFLDIRSPGLGDTAMYLCAASRAPAGAYEQYFGPGTRLTVT.

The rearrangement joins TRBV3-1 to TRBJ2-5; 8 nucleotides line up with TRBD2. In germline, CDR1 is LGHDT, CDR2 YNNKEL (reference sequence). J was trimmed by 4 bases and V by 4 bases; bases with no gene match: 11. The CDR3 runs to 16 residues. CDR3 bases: TGTGCCAGCAGCCGGGGGGGGCTGCTAGCGGGAGAGACCCAGTACTTC. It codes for CASSRGGLLAGETQYF.